The entry that follows covers one T cell receptor beta chain sequence. Its recognized antigen is unknown. Base qualities are not at hand, and no much larger clone is one base apart. The V end loses 4 bases and the J end loses 1 base, and a stretch of 25 bases separates them. CDR1 and CDR2 are read off the germline V gene (reference sequence) as LNHDA and SQIVND. The CDR3 spans 19 residues, from the cysteine through the phenylalanine. Just CDR3 DNA is preserved here, 57 bases in frame from base 1. The data were taken from a study of cytomegalovirus exposure and HLA in healthy donors (dated by TCRdb to the late 2010s). For context, the study as a whole: An earlier analysis of several hundred of the donors reported 250 to 300 Gb of sequence data and around 100 million unique TCR beta sequences obtained from about 179 million T cells. An early release covering about 600 HLA-typed donors comprised about 300 gigabases of sequencing data and around 80 million unique TCR sequences. Of the 300 to 450 genotyped donors, less than 90% were placed in the genetic ancestry cluster associated with self-reported Caucasian donors. The study was designed to test whether signatures of past pathogen exposure could be identified by cataloging public T cell receptors. The study profiled the T cell repertoires of around 700 subjects by immunosequencing and related them to cytomegalovirus serostatus. Besides the first cohort of around 670 subjects, a separate validation cohort made up of 120 different subjects was used. To predict cytomegalovirus infection status, the study brought together high-throughput TCR immunosequencing, statistical association of individual TCRs with disease status, and machine learning. To study patterns of TCR occurrence, a later analysis re-analyzed previously published TCR beta repertoires from hundreds of donors and added high-resolution HLA genotyping. Rather than drawing on any new phenotypic data, the later analysis identified candidate immune exposures from TCR beta sequences and the way those sequences occurred across donors. An earlier analysis of 450 to 750 of the donors used high-throughput TCR beta sequencing to judge whether each TCR beta V gene segment behaved as functional or pseudogenic. Donor age, sex, ethnicity and CMV serostatus were compiled together with the repertoire data. A later genetic analysis took genome-wide SNP genotypes for about 55% of the 666 donors and used that subset as a discovery cohort. Every discovery cohort repertoire had been produced on one sequencing platform. HLA typing covered class I and class II loci at four-digit resolution. The number of donors typed differed by locus, with about 629-640 for A, B, C, DRB1 and DQB1, roughly 520 for DQA1, over 600 for DPA1, and approximately 470 for DPB1. Because of strong linkage in the cohort, a handful of DR-DQ haplotypes were treated as single units for association and clustering. Among some 400 genotyped donors of the cohort, an average of approximately 240,000 unique TCR beta nucleotide sequences was sequenced per donor, of which roughly 17% were non-productive.

Findings and caveats that apply to the study as a whole: Across donors, most TCR sequences were observed very rarely, whereas some public TCRs were present in many individuals. In an earlier analysis of about 600 of the donors, most TCR beta V segments appeared in productive rearrangements about 87% or about 30% of the time, broadly matching IMGT annotations. A further reported finding was that TCR beta sequences accurately predicted the HLA-A and HLA-B alleles for most subjects in the first cohort. In a later genetic analysis, fewer N-insertions in productive TCRs were reported among donors in an Asian-associated ancestry cluster than the roughly 640-donor mean. Only TCR beta chains were sequenced in this cohort, and the absence of alpha or paired-chain data limited detectable features. Specific HLA alleles were associated with more than 15,000 TCR beta sequences at a false discovery rate of 0.05 in a later analysis. For the cohort, immune exposure information was limited to CMV serostatus. Because the 87-base-pair reads could not distinguish some IMGT-functional V segments, including TRBV6-2 and TRBV6-3, those segments were excluded. According to a later analysis, TCR association rates differed among HLA loci, with DRB1 alleles showing the most associated TCRs and HLA-C alleles showing the fewest. A group of highly shared sequence variants was considered likely to be a technical artifact of the sequencing pipeline. Because counts were too low, roughly 16 rarely observed V segments, including chromosome 9 orphons, were excluded from the earlier analysis of around 590 of the donors. V-gene and J-gene trimming of TCR beta chains was associated with a missense DCLRE1C variant in a later genetic analysis, and the association was replicated in an independent cohort. Compared with equally common non-associated chains, HLA-associated TCR beta chains in a later analysis were more clonally expanded and had lower generation probabilities. In the study, around 160 TCR beta chains were listed as associated with cytomegalovirus. Because HLA typing was unavailable for some donors at each locus, only the typed subset was used in association tests. Strong co-occurrence of HLA alleles, especially DR and DQ, made assigning TCR associations to individual alleles difficult. The classifier was reported to diagnose cytomegalovirus status with high specificity and sensitivity in both the original and validation cohorts. Sequencing depth was assumed to be roughly uniform across donors in the presence/absence analyses, though that assumption may not hold. In vitro tests confirmed that a few of the cytomegalovirus-associated TCR beta chains recognize cytomegalovirus antigens. The authors suggested that the approach could potentially be generalized to other disease states and immunological phenotypes. Linkage disequilibrium might explain the correlated functional status among segregating V segments, but an unknown experimental factor could not be ruled out. According to a later analysis, parvovirus B19, influenza, CMV and Epstein-Barr virus appeared linked to several top co-occurrence clusters. In a later analysis, most CMV-associated TCR beta chains were found to appear HLA-restricted, with HLA associations seemingly driven largely by CMV exposure.

Library preparation was by the immunoSEQ multiplex PCR assay. For the multiplex PCR, a mixture combining 60 forward primers for TCR Vbeta segments and 13 reverse primers for TCR Jbeta segments was used. A multiplex PCR assay on genomic DNA amplified the CDR3 region of rearranged TCR beta genes. Amplified TCR beta libraries were sequenced as 87-base-pair reads on the Illumina HiSeq System. Turning to the authors' computational methods: A later analysis tallied tens of millions of unique TCR beta chains across the 666 repertoires, and some 10 million of those chains were shared by two or more donors. To remove PCR and sequencing errors, raw reads were error-corrected and collapsed into unique sequences using a nearest-neighbor algorithm that merged closely related sequences. To assign V, D and J gene segments, CDR3 sequences were aligned to IMGT reference sequences. Each retained sequence needed at least a six-nucleotide match to both a V gene segment and a J gene segment. Rearrangements were classified as productive when the CDR3 lacked stop codons and remained in frame with V and J, and all other rearrangements were classified as non-productive. Following IMGT convention, CDR3 was defined as the stretch from the second conserved V-encoded cysteine to the conserved J-encoded phenylalanine. Sequences without an unambiguous match to a single V gene segment were excluded from the earlier analysis of almost 600 of the donors. An earlier analysis of approximately 590 of the donors classified V segments as functional when productive rearrangements were above 56.7% and as segregating when the standard deviation between donors was above 5%. A statistical classification framework was built for diagnosing cytomegalovirus status from the catalog of TCR beta chain sequences. In a later analysis, V and J genes were assigned by comparing TCR nucleotide sequences against IMGT/GENE-DB human TR gene sequences. A later analysis assigned CDR3 sequences and most-parsimonious VDJ recombination scenarios with the TCRdist pipeline. In a later analysis, each TCR beta chain was defined by its CDR3 amino acid sequence together with its V-gene family, and reads lacking a unique V-gene family were excluded. In a later analysis, approximately 640 highly shared, low-generation-probability nucleotide sequences were removed to address suspected cross-contamination and a sequencing artifact. A later analysis calculated a clonal expansion index for each public chain from normalized within-repertoire ranks of inferred template counts. A later analysis computed generation probabilities with a VDJ recombination model fitted to out-of-frame rearrangements, and checked the results against IGoR. In a later analysis, TCR-TCR, TCR-HLA and TCR-CMV co-occurrence was scored with hypergeometric tests, and a repertoire-size bias correction was applied to TCR pairs. To estimate false discovery rates, a later analysis permuted the HLA or CMV assignments 20 times. In a later analysis, co-occurring TCRs were grouped using DBSCAN, with TCRdist sequence similarity added in when clustering inside HLA-allele-positive subsets. Co-occurrence clustering excluded repertoires with fewer than 30,000 or more than 120,000 public chains, plus five with anomalous nucleotide sharing. TCRdb re-hosts the immuneACCESS table, in-frame sequences only. Its copies lack some clones; in the studies checked, an unresolved V gene accounts for under half of them, and the cause for the rest is not known. The DNA was the basis for D and trimming; V, J and clone size are from that table. Here the sample has around 99,000 clones; around 73% occur a single time. Around 3.4% of the sample belongs to the ten largest clones.

The cohort comprised 666 healthy bone marrow donors. All cohort members were sampled while nominally healthy, although unrecorded immune exposures were likely present. The donor tested CMV seronegative, placing the donor among the 350 to 400 seronegative members of the cohort. Each donor provided a peripheral blood sample, and peripheral blood mononuclear cells were used for TCR beta sequencing. The Qiagen DNeasy Blood Extraction Kit was used to extract genomic DNA from the blood cell samples. The TCR comes from a middle-aged man in good health and CMV-seronegative. The sample taken for sequencing was PBMCs. This receptor chain uses TRBV19 and TRBJ1-1; the D gene cannot be resolved reliably. The DNA reads TGTGCCAGTAGTAGTATAGGGAATGGAGGGCCTGGCCGGAACACTGAAGCTTTCTTT. It specifies CASSSIGNGGPGRNTEAFF.